The 20 T cell receptor beta chains in this list originate from one sample, sequenced in a study of T-cell memory formation after mild COVID-19. MiXCR, run by TCRdb on the 5' RACE reads, gives a single entry per CDR3 protein. The table includes 350,000 or so distinct CDR3 sequences, 20% to 25% detected once. Sample: PBMCs or a T cell subset sorted from them (not recorded which). These receptors all come from an adult woman who had mild COVID-19 (a few samples of this study predate the infection). Cell type and time point are not known.

This clonotype was detected ten times or more. The chain has TRBV4-2 and TRBJ2-1, with D unclear. Germline CDR1 and CDR2: LGHNA and YNFKEQ. The CDR3 runs 16 residues. V lost 0 bases and J lost 6, with 15 bases in between. Here the CDR3 DNA reads TGTGCCAGCAGCCAAGATTTAAATCCCCGGATCAATGAGCAGTTCTTC. Protein: CASSQDLNPRINEQFF.

In this sample, this clonotype turned up a few times. This chain joins TRBV20-1 and TRBJ2-1; D is unclear. The length of the CDR3 is 14 residues. Germline CDR1 DFQATT, CDR2 SNEGSKA (reference sequence). Trimming pared 1 base from V and 4 bases from J, leaving 11 bases between. The CDR3 loop reads CSARARNSYNEQFF. The CDR3 bases are TGCAGTGCTAGAGCGAGAAACAGTTACAATGAGCAGTTCTTC.

The chain recombines TRBV4-1 with TRBJ2-3; 9 bases line up with TRBD2. Germline V CDR1 and CDR2: MGHRA, YSYEKL. The CDR3 loop spans 16 amino acids. V dropped 0 bases and J dropped 5; count of bases not matched to a gene: 6. CDR3 amino acids: CASSQDRGLARDTQYF. The CDR3 DNA reads TGCGCCAGCAGCCAAGATCGGGGACTAGCAAGAGATACGCAGTATTTT.

The chain has TRBV10-3 and TRBJ1-1; tentatively, D is TRBD1 (6 bases). V lost 6 bases, J lost 8 bases, and 13 bases lay in between. The CDR3 consists of 12 residues. CDR1 and CDR2 from the germline V gene are ENHRY and SYGVKD. The DNA for the CDR3 is TGTGCCATCAGGAACTACAGGGAGGAAGCTTTCTTT. Translation gives CAIRNYREEAFF.

This clonotype was observed a few times. The chain joins TRBV27 to TRBJ2-7; D might be TRBD1 or TRBD2, each matching 6 bases. Germline CDR1 is MNHEY and CDR2 is SMNVEV (reference sequence). Trimming removed 5 bases from V and 3 bases from J, with 14 bases in between. The CDR3 runs 14 residues. The chain's CDR3 is CASSIRGVGYEQYF. The CDR3 DNA follows: TGTGCCAGCAGTATAAGGGGGGTTGGCTACGAGCAGTACTTC.

Ten or more counts support this clonotype. The chain uses TRBV5-6 and TRBJ1-2; D is perhaps TRBD1 (5 bases). Germline V CDR1 and CDR2: SGHDT, YYEEEE. The CDR3 spans 14 residues. The ends were cut back, 1 base at V and 4 bases at J, with 11 bases in the middle. The CDR3 coding sequence is TGTGCCAGCAGCTTGTCGACAGCGATCTATGGCTACACCTTC. The encoded protein is CASSLSTAIYGYTF.

The sample holds many counts of this clonotype. This chain uses TRBV5-1 with TRBJ2-1, with 10 nucleotides matching TRBD1. V lost 6 bases, J lost 4 bases, and 10 bases stayed unmatched. The germline V gene encodes CDR1 SGHRS and CDR2 YFSETQ. The CDR3 is 16 residues long. CDR3 sequence reads: CASTGQGVIGYNEQFF. DNA of the CDR3: TGCGCCAGCACCGGACAGGGGGTTATAGGATACAATGAGCAGTTCTTC. Filled out from reference TRBV5-1 and TRBJ2-1, the complete variable domain reads KAGVTQTPRYLIKTRGQQVTLSCSPISGHRSVSWYQQTPGQGLQFLFEYFSETQRNKGNFPGRFSGRQFSNSRSEMNVSTLELGDSALYLCASTGQGVIGYNEQFFGPGTRLTVL.

The rearrangement links TRBV20-1 to TRBJ1-1, with D possibly TRBD1 on 6 matching bases. This CDR3 region has 15 residues. In germline, CDR1 is DFQATT, CDR2 SNEGSKA (reference sequence). Trimming took off 3 bases at V and 1 base at J, with 15 bases between the two ends. Here the CDR3 DNA reads TGCAGTGCTAGGGCATATCAGGGGTGGAACACTGAAGCTTTCTTT. This codes for CSARAYQGWNTEAFF.

V is TRBV9 and J is TRBJ1-1, with 7 nucleotides matching TRBD1. The germline gives CDR1 SGDLS, CDR2 YYNGEE. The CDR3 loop spans 15 amino acids. V lost 3 bases, J lost 0 bases, and 5 bases stayed unmatched. Written as DNA, the CDR3 is TGTGCCAGCAGCGGGACAGGAGCTATGAACACTGAAGCTTTCTTT. It translates to CASSGTGAMNTEAFF.

V and J are TRBV6-6 and TRBJ2-3; D might be TRBD1 or TRBD2, each matching 5 bases. Looked up from germline, CDR1 is MNHNY and CDR2 is SVGAGI (reference sequence). V lost 9 bases, J lost 0 bases, and 22 bases lay in between. There are 17 residues in the CDR3. The CDR3 nucleotides are TGTGCCAGTAAAGGGGAGACGGGCGGACCTAGCACAGATACGCAGTATTTT. Translation: CASKGETGGPSTDTQYF.

The rearrangement uses TRBV6-5 and TRBJ2-3; 7 positions agree with TRBD2. V trimming: 6 bases; J trimming: 5 bases; junction bases outside the gene matches: 11. The CDR3 totals 15 residues. Germline V gene sequence: CDR1 MNHEY, CDR2 SVGAGI. For the CDR3, the DNA is TGTGCCAGCAGCCGCCTGGGCGGGAGATTAGATACGCAGTATTTT. It yields the protein CASSRLGGRLDTQYF.

This clonotype was detected a few times. The V gene is TRBV18, the J gene TRBJ1-1, with D possibly being TRBD1 (5 bases). Per germline, CDR1 KGHSH and CDR2 LQKENI. V was cut by 3 bases and J by 5 bases, with 13 bases left in between. The CDR3 is 14 residues long. The CDR3 sequence is CASSPPAGITEAFF. The CDR3 DNA follows: TGTGCCAGCTCACCCCCAGCAGGGATAACTGAAGCTTTCTTT.

This clonotype was seen a handful of times. This chain uses TRBV10-3 with TRBJ2-5; 10 bases agree with TRBD1. Germline V gene sequence: CDR1 ENHRY, CDR2 SYGVKD. CDR3 length: 14 residues. With V trimmed by 6 bases and J by 5 bases, 6 bases remained unmatched. The CDR3 loop is CAIRPGTGVETQYF. CDR3 nucleotide sequence: TGTGCCATCAGACCCGGGACAGGGGTCGAGACCCAGTACTTC.

This chain links TRBV12-3 or TRBV12-4 with TRBJ1-5; weak D call: TRBD1 (5 bases). V lost 5 bases and J 3 bases, leaving 14 bases between the germline ends. The CDR3 runs 15 residues. Here the CDR3 reads CASSGGRGTNQPQHF. CDR3 bases: TGTGCCAGCAGTGGGGGTAGAGGGACCAATCAGCCCCAGCATTTT.

This clonotype was found many times. V and J are TRBV3-1 and TRBJ2-7; 7 bases are shared with TRBD1. Germline-derived CDR1 and CDR2 are LGHDT and YNNKEL (reference sequence). This CDR3 comprises 14 residues. With V trimmed by 4 bases and J by 3 bases, 6 bases remained unmatched. The CDR3 DNA follows: TGTGCCAGCAGCCCACGTCGGGACAGCTACGAGCAGTACTTC. This encodes CASSPRRDSYEQYF.

The chain employs TRBV3-1 and TRBJ1-4; tentative D call: TRBD1 (5 bases). The CDR3 length is 13 residues. V shed 5 bases and J shed 8 bases, with 12 bases lying between them. CDR1 LGHDT and CDR2 YNNKEL come from the germline V gene (reference sequence). The CDR3 sequence is CASSSGAEEKLFF. CDR3 DNA sequence: TGTGCCAGCAGCTCCGGGGCGGAGGAAAAACTGTTTTTT.

The chain has TRBV3-1 and TRBJ1-1; no reliable D call. With 0 bases removed from V and 1 base from J, the gap between germline ends came to 9 bases. Germline V lookup: CDR1 LGHDT, CDR2 YNNKEL (reference sequence). There are 15 residues in the CDR3. CDR3 sequence (DNA): TGTGCCAGCAGCCAAGAGGGCAGACCGAACACTGAAGCTTTCTTT. Translating gives CASSQEGRPNTEAFF.

CDR3: CASSLEAGDTEAFF. The CDR3 DNA sequence: TGTGCCAGCAGCTTAGAAGCAGGGGACACTGAAGCTTTCTTT. V and J are TRBV7-2 and TRBJ1-1, with D maybe TRBD1 (6 bases). Trimming stripped 1 base from V and 3 bases from J, with 9 bases between. This CDR3 spans 14 amino acids. CDR1 SGHTA and CDR2 FQGNSA come from the germline V gene. Variable domain in full (rest from reference TRBV7-2 and TRBJ1-1): GAGVSQSPSNKVTEKGKDVELRCDPISGHTALYWYRQSLGQGLEFLIYFQGNSAPDKSGLPSDRFSAERTGGSVSTLTIQRTQQEDSAVYLCASSLEAGDTEAFFGQGTRLTVV.

The V call is TRBV5-1, the J call TRBJ2-7; the match to TRBD1 covers 9 bases. The V segment lost 4 bases and the J segment 5 bases; nucleotides outside the gene matches: 7. The CDR3 consists of 14 residues. The germline V gene encodes CDR1 SGHRS and CDR2 YFSETQ. The CDR3 sequence: CASSQGQGRNEQYF. CDR3 bases: TGCGCCAGCAGCCAGGGACAGGGTCGCAACGAGCAGTACTTC. The full variable domain, with the rest looked up from reference TRBV5-1 and TRBJ2-7, is KAGVTQTPRYLIKTRGQQVTLSCSPISGHRSVSWYQQTPGQGLQFLFEYFSETQRNKGNFPGRFSGRQFSNSRSEMNVSTLELGDSALYLCASSQGQGRNEQYFGPGTRLTVT.

This clonotype was seen a few times. The genes are TRBV6-2 or TRBV6-3 and TRBJ2-2, with 7 bases lining up with TRBD2. Germline trimming cut 2 bases from V and 5 bases from J; bases unmatched to any gene: 8. The CDR3 runs 16 residues. The germline CDR1 and CDR2 sequences are MNHEY and SVGEGT. Here the CDR3 reads CASSYGRGGRTGELFF. The CDR3 nucleotides are TGTGCCAGCAGTTACGGTCGGGGAGGGAGAACCGGGGAGCTGTTTTTT.